Detailed here is one TCR beta chain. A junction end diverges from the germline sequence, so it may reflect a read error. The data belong to a study of T cell responses to AZD1222 COVID-19 vaccine. The method was immunoSEQ multiplex PCR; TCRdb's version includes in-frame clones alone and lacks a portion of them. The profile shows 100,000 or so clones, about nine tenths of them singletons. This CDR3 is built from 9 residues. The germline gives CDR1 LNHDA, CDR2 SQIVND (reference sequence). The sequencing used peripheral blood, collected on day 0 of AZD1222 vaccination. The chain couples TRBV19 to TRBJ1-5; D remains unclear. This clonotype originated in an adult in good health. The CDR3 loop is CAAGQPQHF. CDR3 nucleotide sequence: TGCGCGGCGGGACAGCCCCAGCATTTT. Combining the CDR3 with reference TRBV19 and TRBJ1-5 gives the whole variable domain DGGITQSPKYLFRKEGQNVTLSCEQNLNHDAMYWYRQDPGQGLRLIYYSQIVNDFQKGDIAEGYSVSREKKESFPLTVTSAQKNPTAFYLCAAGQPQHFGDGTRLSIL.